A single TCR beta chain is shown here with its context. No antigen is known for it. The CDR3 sequence is 14 residues long. V gave up 3 bases and J gave up 3 bases, with 8 bases separating them. Germline CDR1 SGHVS, CDR2 FNYEAQ. This entry is derived from a study of T-cell reconstitution after alpha-beta-depleted transplantation in children. Findings and caveats of the study: Reportedly, roughly two months post-transplant, alpha-beta T cells arose from several hundred expanded graft clones. Diversity of TCRbeta at day 60 was high in some patients, arising from surviving recipient T cells and thymic progenitors. Counts and diversity of T cells one year after transplant came mostly from newly produced T cells.

Unique molecular identifiers were used to barcode this TCRbeta library. MiXCR was run by TCRdb on the PCR reads, yielding one entry per CDR3 protein. Among about 200,000 distinct CDR3 sequences listed, 8.4% were seen once. The sample in question was PBMCs, mostly from graft donor cells, obtained 360 days after TCRalphabeta/CD19-depleted stem cell transplant. The receptor comes from a male patient between 2 and 9 years old who had a stem cell transplant for acute myeloid leukemia, so the T cells may come from the graft donor. The chain combines TRBV7-6 with TRBJ1-4, with D possibly matching TRBD1 (6 bases). CDR3: CASSFRGPNEKLFF. The CDR3 DNA reads as TGTGCCAGCAGCTTCAGGGGACCTAATGAAAAACTGTTTTTT. Looking up the rest from reference TRBV7-6 and TRBJ1-4 gives the full variable domain: GAGVSQSPRYKVTKRGQDVALRCDPISGHVSLYWYRQALGQGPEFLTYFNYEAQQDKSGLPNDRFSAERPEGSISTLTIQRTEQRDSAMYRCASSFRGPNEKLFFGSGTQLSVL.